The rows below give T cell receptor beta chains drawn from one sample of a study of blood T cell repertoires in COVID-19. TCRdb's table, derived via immunoSEQ multiplex PCR, lists solely in-frame clones and lacks some. Of hundreds of thousands of clones in the sample, 65% to 85% were seen once. The sequenced material came from peripheral blood. The source is a woman over 75 with acute or convalescent COVID-19. Both conserved end residues are part of each CDR3. The order of the fields is CDR3 DNA, CDR3 protein, J gene, clone size, V gene, D gene. The D gene is left open where the match is weak. The listing skips clone size in some rows; elsewhere it reads once, few, many or a size class.

TGTGCCAGCAGCTTACTTTTCGGCACTAGCGGCCGAAACACCGGGGAGCTGTTTTTT | CASSLLFGTSGRNTGELFF | TRBJ2-2 | few | TRBV7-9 | TRBD2
TGCGCCAGCAGCCAATCCGACAGGGGGATCTCCTACGAGCAGTACTTC | CASSQSDRGISYEQYF | TRBJ2-7 | . | TRBV4-1 | TRBD1
TGTGCCAGCAGTTACCCGGAGCGGGACCCGTCCTACGAGCAGTACTTC | CASSYPERDPSYEQYF | TRBJ2-7 | few | TRBV6-6 | TRBD2
TGTGCCAGCAGCTTGCACAGCTCTGGAAACACCATATATTTT | CASSLHSSGNTIYF | TRBJ1-3 | . | TRBV5-6 | .
TGCAGCGTTGAAGATCGCGGGACAGGGCCGTACGAGCAGTACTTC | CSVEDRGTGPYEQYF | TRBJ2-7 | . | TRBV29-1 | TRBD1
TGTGCCAGCAGAGGAGGGCGGGACACCGGGGAGCTGTTTTTT | CASRGGRDTGELFF | TRBJ2-2 | . | TRBV7-3 | .
TGTGCCAGCAGTACCCGACAGGGGGCGAAGTCCGAGACCCAGTACTTC | CASSTRQGAKSETQYF | TRBJ2-5 | . | TRBV27 | TRBD1
TGTGCCAGCAGCTTAGGGCAGGGTACGTGGGATGAAAAACTGTTTTTT | CASSLGQGTWDEKLFF | TRBJ1-4 | . | TRBV7-8 | .
TGTGCCAGCAGGCCGACAGGGAACACTGAAGCTTTCTTT | CASRPTGNTEAFF | TRBJ1-1 | . | TRBV7-8 | .
TGTGCCAGCAGCCGAGACAGGGGAGAGCGTGGCTACACCTTC | CASSRDRGERGYTF | TRBJ1-2 | once | TRBV11-2 | TRBD1
TGTGCCACCAGTCCGGGGAGGCCAACTAATGAAAAACTGTTTTTT | CATSPGRPTNEKLFF | TRBJ1-4 | few | TRBV24-1 | .
TGTGCCAGCAGCCAAGGGGGGACTTATAATGAAAAACTGTTTTTT | CASSQGGTYNEKLFF | TRBJ1-4 | . | TRBV3-1/TRBV3-2 | .
TGCAGTGCTACACATGGCGGTGGCTACACCTTC | CSATHGGGYTF | TRBJ1-2 | . | TRBV20-1 | .
TGCGCCAGCACATGGCCCACGACGGGGAACACCGGGGAGCTGTTTTTT | CASTWPTTGNTGELFF | TRBJ2-2 | . | TRBV10-2 | .
TGTGCCAGCAGCTTACAAACAGGCTCTGAAGCTTTCTTT | CASSLQTGSEAFF | TRBJ1-1 | . | TRBV7-3 | .
TGTGCCAGTAATACAGGGGCGAACTATGGCTACACCTTC | CASNTGANYGYTF | TRBJ1-2 | . | TRBV19 | TRBD1
TGTGCCAGCAGCCTTCAGACGGGGGGCTTGGGTGAAGCTTTCTTT | CASSLQTGGLGEAFF | TRBJ1-1 | . | TRBV11-3 | .
TGTGCCAGCAGCTTAGGGGCTAGCGCAAACACAGATACGCAGTATTTT | CASSLGASANTDTQYF | TRBJ2-3 | . | TRBV11-3 | .
TGTGCCAGTAGTATAGATTCTCACGGGAGGCTCTCCAGTGAGCAGTTCTTC | CASSIDSHGRLSSEQFF | TRBJ2-1 | once | TRBV19 | TRBD2
TGTGCCAGTAGCCTCCGCCGGGACACTGACAATGAGCAGTTCTTC | CASSLRRDTDNEQFF | TRBJ2-1 | . | TRBV19 | .
TGTGCCAGCAGTCAGGGCAGGGATGCAACTAATGAAAAACTGTTTTTT | CASSQGRDATNEKLFF | TRBJ1-4 | . | TRBV2 | .
TGTGCCAGCAGCTTTAGTGGGGCCCAGGAGACCCAGTACTTC | CASSFSGAQETQYF | TRBJ2-5 | . | TRBV7-2 | .
TGTGCCAGCAGTGCTGGGACAGGGGGCAAGGAGCAGTTCTTC | CASSAGTGGKEQFF | TRBJ2-1 | . | TRBV25-1 | TRBD1
TGTGCCAGCAGCGTCGGGGGGGATAAGGGGCGAGCTTTCTTT | CASSVGGDKGRAFF | TRBJ1-1 | . | TRBV7-9 | .
TGTGCCAGCAGCTTGGTTGGGGGCGCAAGCTATGGCTACACCTTC | CASSLVGGASYGYTF | TRBJ1-2 | . | TRBV5-4 | .
TGTGCCAGCAGCCAAGTTGGGGCCGCGGACTACTCCTACGAGCAGTACTTC | CASSQVGAADYSYEQYF | TRBJ2-7 | . | TRBV14 | .
TGTGCCAGCAGTTTATCGGGACAGGGTGTCTACACCTTC | CASSLSGQGVYTF | TRBJ1-2 | . | TRBV12-3/TRBV12-4 | TRBD1
TGTGCCAGCAGCTTAGGAATAAGTGCTATTACGGGGACCCAGTACTTC | CASSLGISAITGTQYF | TRBJ2-5 | . | TRBV5-5 | .
TGTGCCAGTAGTGGCGGGGCCAATGAAAAACTGTTTTTT | CASSGGANEKLFF | TRBJ1-4 | . | TRBV19 | .
TGTGCCAGCACTAGAGGACAAACGGGTTCACCCCTCCACTTT | CASTRGQTGSPLHF | TRBJ1-6 | few | TRBV6-5 | .
TGTGCCCTTCGGCTAGCGGGGGGTCCCGAGTTCTTC | CALRLAGGPEFF | TRBJ2-1 | . | TRBV12-3/TRBV12-4 | TRBD2
TGCGCCAGCAGCGGTCCCGGGACAGGGAACGGGGAGCTGTTTTTT | CASSGPGTGNGELFF | TRBJ2-2 | . | TRBV5-1 | TRBD1
TGTGCCAGCAGCTTGACAGGGGTTGTGAGAGGCTACACCTTC | CASSLTGVVRGYTF | TRBJ1-2 | . | TRBV6-5 | TRBD1
TGTGCCAGCGACTCCCGGGGGATTCAGCACGAGCAGTACTTC | CASDSRGIQHEQYF | TRBJ2-7 | . | TRBV5-6 | .
TGTGCCTGGAGTAACGGGCTGGACATAAGCTACGAGCAGTACTTC | CAWSNGLDISYEQYF | TRBJ2-7 | . | TRBV30 | .
TGTGCCAGCAGCACACAGGGACAGGCCATACAGCCCCAGCATTTT | CASSTQGQAIQPQHF | TRBJ1-5 | . | TRBV7-2 | TRBD1
TGCGCCAGCAGCCAAGATGAGAACAGTTATAATTCACCCCTCCACTTT | CASSQDENSYNSPLHF | TRBJ1-6 | few | TRBV4-3 | .
TGTGCCAGCTCACCTGAACAGGGCGGGAGTTCACCCCTCCACTTT | CASSPEQGGSSPLHF | TRBJ1-6 | . | TRBV18 | .
TGTGCCTGGAAGGAACAGACGAACTATGGCTACACCTTC | CAWKEQTNYGYTF | TRBJ1-2 | . | TRBV30 | .
TGTGCCAGCAGTTCCATCTCTGGGGCCAACGTCCTGACTTTC | CASSSISGANVLTF | TRBJ2-6 | few | TRBV6-6 | .
TGTGCCAGCTCACCCCAGAACCGGGGCACTGAAGCTTTCTTT | CASSPQNRGTEAFF | TRBJ1-1 | . | TRBV18 | .
TGTGCCAGCAGTCCTACAGGGGGCGGTAATGAAAAACTGTTTTTT | CASSPTGGGNEKLFF | TRBJ1-4 | . | TRBV9 | TRBD1
TGTGCCAGCAGTTACTCGATCGGCTACAATGAGCAGTTCTTC | CASSYSIGYNEQFF | TRBJ2-1 | . | TRBV6-2/TRBV6-3 | .
TGTGCCAGCAGCTCAGGACAAAACCAAGAGACCCAGTACTTC | CASSSGQNQETQYF | TRBJ2-5 | . | TRBV7-9 | .
TGTGCCAGCAGCGTCAACAGGGGAGAGACCCAGTACTTC | CASSVNRGETQYF | TRBJ2-5 | . | TRBV6-4 | TRBD1
TGTGCCAGAGCACCCCGGGACAGGATTTCACCCCTCCACTTT | CARAPRDRISPLHF | TRBJ1-6 | . | TRBV6-4 | TRBD1
TGTGCCAGCAGCCCCTGGGGCAGGGGATACACTGAAGCTTTCTTT | CASSPWGRGYTEAFF | TRBJ1-1 | . | TRBV7-8 | .
TGTGCCAGTAGCCCTCAGGGGGCCTCCTACGAGCAGTACTTC | CASSPQGASYEQYF | TRBJ2-7 | . | TRBV19 | TRBD1
TGTGCCACCAGTGATTCGGGGACAGCTGAAGAAAAACTGTTTTTT | CATSDSGTAEEKLFF | TRBJ1-4 | . | TRBV24-1 | TRBD1
TGTGCCAGCAGCTCATCCTACGAGCAGTACTTC | CASSSSYEQYF | TRBJ2-7 | few | TRBV3-1/TRBV3-2 | .
TGTGCCAGAAGCATGACCGGGACTACAGATACGCAGTATTTT | CARSMTGTTDTQYF | TRBJ2-3 | . | TRBV5-3 | .
TGTGCCACCAGTGAGTCCGGGACACATGGCTACACCTTC | CATSESGTHGYTF | TRBJ1-2 | few | TRBV24-1 | .
TGTGCCAGCAGCTTATACCGGACGGGGGGGACTGAAGCTTTCTTT | CASSLYRTGGTEAFF | TRBJ1-1 | . | TRBV5-5 | .
TGCAGCGTTGAGAGAAGACTTGAAGCTTTCTTT | CSVERRLEAFF | TRBJ1-1 | few | TRBV29-1 | .